This TCR beta chain is drawn from a study of T cell clonality in common variable immunodeficiency. Study-wide points: TCRbeta clonality was increased in CVID versus healthy controls.

CDR3 length equals 16 residues. Germline V gene lookup returns CDR1 LNHDA and CDR2 SQIVND (reference sequence). Sequencing used immunoSEQ multiplex PCR; TCRdb keeps in-frame clones, though not all of them. The sample offers 25,000 to 35,000 clones and no singletons, the top ten holding 3.5% to 5.5%. On this clone: No antigen is known for it. A read error is possible here, since a much larger clone lies one base away. With the read ending 3 residues before the CDR3 end, the germline J gene is used to fill in that end.

The sequence was obtained from a person aged 18 to 69 in good health. Sequenced input: peripheral blood mononuclear cells. The chain links TRBV19 to TRBJ1-4; D might be TRBD1 (6 bases). CDR3 sequence: CASNGAGAAGNSPLFF. The DNA read from the CDR3 is TGTGCCAGTAACGGCGCAGGGGCCGCGGGTAATTCACCA.